This T cell receptor beta chain emerged from a study of blood T cell repertoires in COVID-19 (dated by TCRdb to between 2020 and 2021). Study-wide context: Collaborator samples came from the United States, Italy and Spain and covered acute and convalescent phases of COVID-19. Samples were obtained from the ongoing ImmuneRACE study (first 160 participants) and from 1,254 subjects provided by 6 global collaborators. Where HLA class I and class II types were available, the types were taken from metadata supplied by the sample provider, not from assay-based typing. A freely available public database, intended as a resource for researchers studying the immune response to SARS-CoV-2, is where the repertoires were released. The material from the prospective study consisted of cDNA or gDNA derived from T cells, B-cell-depleted T cells, or PBMCs. A de-identified subject ID, COVID-19 status, age in years and sex were almost always included in the sample metadata. The dataset comprised deeply sampled blood TCRbeta repertoires from subjects exposed to, actively infected with, or recovered from COVID-19. What the research found in general, with its limitations: The amount of clinical and demographic metadata varied by source and participant and was provided uncurated.

Each collaborating institution followed its own protocols to collect whole blood in K2EDTA tubes. For TCRbeta analysis, collaborator samples were shipped as frozen whole blood, as isolated PBMCs, or as DNA extracted from either sample type. TCRbeta CDR3 regions were amplified from genomic DNA by means of the immunoSEQ Assay, a bias-controlled multiplex PCR. As for how the authors treated the data: The number of nucleated cells in each sample was estimated from the amplification of reference gene primers within the assay. To quantify the absolute abundance of each unique TCRbeta CDR3 rearrangement, sequence reads were collapsed and filtered. Productive Simpson clonality was computed per sample as the square root of Simpson's diversity index over productive rearrangements. TCRdb re-hosts the immuneACCESS table, in-frame sequences only. Its copies lack some clones; in the studies checked, an unresolved V gene accounts for under half of them, and the cause for the rest is not known. For V, J and clone size, that table is used; D and trimming come from the DNA. This sample comprises more than 90,000 clones, approximately 80% of them detected only once. The ten largest clonotypes hold approximately 9.2% of the sample.

V sheds 4 bases and J sheds 7 bases, leaving 16 bases between their ends. The CDR3, from cysteine to phenylalanine, totals 13 residues. Just CDR3 DNA is preserved here, 39 bases in frame from base 1. The germline V gene (reference sequence) supplies CDR1 GTSNPN and CDR2 SVGIG. In the case of this clone: Its antigen specificity is not known. No base quality values were provided; no much bigger clone lies one nucleotide off.

The sequence derives from an elderly woman with acute or convalescent COVID-19. The sequencing input was peripheral blood. This chain is built from TRBV30 and TRBJ1-2; the D region possibly corresponds to TRBD1 (6 bases align). The nucleotide sequence is given as TGTGCCTGGAACAGGGTAGGGAAAGTTGGCTACACCTTC. Its coded protein is CAWNRVGKVGYTF.